The 19 T cell receptor beta chains listed next were all sequenced from one sample in a study of cytomegalovirus exposure and HLA in healthy donors. 13 Jbeta primers and 60 Vbeta primers were used for the PCR. Here immunoSEQ multiplex PCR was the method, and the copy in TCRdb shows in-frame clones only, minus some. The repertoire holds approximately 110,000 clones, with roughly 80% as singletons. Sequencing was carried out using PBMCs. The receptors here all came from a woman in her 30s in good health and CMV-seropositive.

CDR3 amino acids: CASSPEAGVGETQYF. The CDR3 nucleotides read TGCGCCAGCAGCCCAGAAGCGGGCGTGGGAGAGACCCAGTACTTC. The chain recombines TRBV4-1 with TRBJ2-5, with D possibly being TRBD2 (6 bases). There are 15 residues in the CDR3. V lost 4 bases, J lost 4 bases, and 16 bases lay in between. Germline V gives CDR1 MGHRA, CDR2 YSYEKL.

This rearrangement joins TRBV28 to TRBJ1-5; a weak D match, TRBD1 (5 bases). CDR1 is MDHEN and CDR2 is SYDVKM in the germline V gene. Between the trimmed V and J ends, which lost 6 bases and 3 bases, there was a span of 18 bases. The CDR3 loop spans 16 amino acids. CDR3 nucleotides: TGTGCCAGCAGCCGTACCACTTCAGGGTTCAATCAGCCCCAGCATTTT. Its translation is CASSRTTSGFNQPQHF.

This chain connects TRBV7-9 to TRBJ2-5; D possibly corresponds to TRBD2 (7 bases). V was trimmed by 4 bases and J by 7 bases, leaving 16 bases between them. The CDR3 extends over 14 amino acids. CDR1 is SEHNR, CDR2 FQNEAQ, per germline (reference sequence). The CDR3 bases are TGTGCCAGCAGCTGGGGGGGCGCGGGAAGGACCCAGTACTTC. As protein: CASSWGGAGRTQYF.

Here the CDR3 reads CASSKDRVNTEAFF. DNA of the CDR3: TGTGCCAGCAGTAAGGACAGGGTGAACACTGAAGCTTTCTTT. J is TRBJ1-1 and V is TRBV6-6, with 8 bases fitting TRBD1. The CDR3 is made up of 14 amino acids. Germline assignment: CDR1 MNHNY and CDR2 SVGAGI (reference sequence). J was trimmed by 0 bases and V by 5 bases; bases with no gene match: 2.

The chain employs TRBV2 and TRBJ1-6; the match to TRBD1 covers 7 bases. After removal of 5 bases from V and 10 bases from J, the junction contained 2 bases not matched to a gene. The CDR3 totals 12 residues. In germline, CDR1 is SNHLY, CDR2 FYNNEI. The DNA of the CDR3 is TGTGCCAGCAGTACAGGGGAATCACCCCTCCACTTT. Translating gives CASSTGESPLHF. Together with reference TRBV2 and TRBJ1-6, the CDR3 gives the full variable domain: EPEVTQTPSHQVTQMGQEVILRCVPISNHLYFYWYRQILGQKVEFLVSFYNNEISEKSEIFDDQFSVERPDGSNFTLKIRSTKLEDSAMYFCASSTGESPLHFGNGTRLTVT.

This clone was observed a few times. The J gene is TRBJ2-4, the V gene TRBV19; 9 nucleotides match TRBD2. The CDR3 covers 15 residues. V lost 5 bases to trimming and J lost 3 bases; unmatched junction nucleotides: 5. Looked up from germline, CDR1 is LNHDA and CDR2 is SQIVND (reference sequence). The CDR3: CASSQLAGVKNIQYF. The CDR3 region has the DNA TGTGCCAGTAGTCAACTAGCGGGTGTCAAAAACATTCAGTACTTC.

The V and J genes are TRBV4-1 and TRBJ1-4, with D unclear. The CDR3 spans 13 residues. With 0 bases removed from V and 5 bases from J, the gap between germline ends came to 4 bases. The germline gives CDR1 MGHRA, CDR2 YSYEKL. The CDR3 reads CASSQDQNEKLFF. The CDR3 coding sequence is TGCGCCAGCAGCCAAGATCAGAATGAAAAACTGTTTTTT.

This clone appeared a single time. The chain employs TRBV2 and TRBJ2-1; 13 bases match TRBD2. Losses at the gene ends were 6 bases for V and 6 bases for J; bases not matched to a gene: 5. CDR1 and CDR2 from the germline V gene are SNHLY and FYNNEI. The CDR3 runs 15 residues. The CDR3 DNA reads TGTGCCAGCAGACCACTAGCGGGGGGGCTCAATGAGCAGTTCTTC. Protein product: CASRPLAGGLNEQFF.

This CDR3 reads CASSLGQQETQYF. The DNA for the CDR3 is TGCGCCAGCAGCTTGGGACAGCAAGAGACCCAGTACTTC. This chain uses TRBV5-1 with TRBJ2-5; maybe TRBD1 (5 bases). Germline-derived CDR1 and CDR2 are SGHRS and YFSETQ. Trimming stripped 0 bases from V and 2 bases from J, with 5 bases between. This CDR3 comprises 13 residues.

V usage is TRBV6-1 and J usage is TRBJ1-4; D gene uncertain. Deletions cut 1 base from V and 10 bases from J, with 16 bases between. There are 15 residues in the CDR3. Germline assignment: CDR1 MNHNS and CDR2 SASEGT. The CDR3 spells CASSEEPGSMGKLFF. CDR3 sequence (DNA): TGTGCCAGCAGTGAAGAGCCGGGGTCGATGGGAAAACTGTTTTTT.

V usage is TRBV5-5 and J usage is TRBJ1-5, with D unresolved. V was cut by 0 bases and J by 6 bases, with 13 bases left in between. CDR1 is SGHKS, CDR2 YYEKEE, per germline (reference sequence). The CDR3 totals 15 residues. CDR3 in DNA: TGTGCCAGCAGCTTGGCCGCTTTTTCCGGTCAGCCCCAGCATTTT. Translation: CASSLAAFSGQPQHF.

This clone was detected only once. The chain carries TRBV9 and TRBJ1-1; tentative D call: TRBD1 (6 bases). The germline V gene has CDR1 SGDLS and CDR2 YYNGEE. V dropped 0 bases and J dropped 11 bases, with 20 bases sitting between them. The CDR3 has 15 amino acids. The CDR3 sequence is CASSVAQGGGAAAFF. The CDR3 bases are TGTGCCAGCAGCGTAGCTCAAGGGGGAGGGGCGGCGGCTTTCTTT.

This clone was recorded once. J is TRBJ1-5 and V is TRBV11-2; TRBD1 might be the D (6 bases). Trimming stripped 5 bases from V and 7 bases from J, with 12 bases between. Per germline, CDR1 SGHAT and CDR2 FQNNGV. The CDR3 has 13 residues. Here the CDR3 reads CASSEQGTQPQHF. CDR3 sequence (DNA): TGTGCCAGCAGCGAACAGGGAACCCAGCCCCAGCATTTT.

The genes are TRBV2 and TRBJ2-2, with D possibly matching TRBD2 (7 bases). The length of the CDR3 is 14 residues. Germline lookup yields CDR1 SNHLY and CDR2 FYNNEI. The CDR3: CVTRGGTNTGELFF. The CDR3 DNA reads as TGTGTCACGAGGGGGGGCACGAACACCGGGGAGCTGTTTTTT.

This clone came up once. The rearrangement uses TRBV10-1 and TRBJ2-1; 8 bases fit TRBD1. This CDR3 spans 16 amino acids. Germline CDR1 reads WNHNN; CDR2 reads SYGVQD (reference sequence). V dropped 6 bases and J dropped 7; count of bases not matched to a gene: 14. CDR3 residues: CASRPSGDRLRNEQFF. In nucleotides, the CDR3 is TGCGCCAGCAGACCTAGTGGGGACAGGTTACGAAATGAGCAGTTCTTC.

This clone was seen more than once but under ten times. The CDR3 DNA reads TGTGCCATCACCCTACAGGGCGGCACTGAAGCTTTCTTT. Translated, it gives CAITLQGGTEAFF. This rearrangement joins TRBV10-3 to TRBJ1-1, with D tentatively TRBD1 (6 bases). The V end was cut by 7 bases, the J end by 4 bases, with 13 bases between. Germline CDR1 reads ENHRY; CDR2 reads SYGVKD. This CDR3 is built from 13 residues.

CDR3 DNA: TGTGCCAGCAGTTACCTGGCCCAGGGGGCTGATGAAAAACTGTTTTTT. Its protein product is CASSYLAQGADEKLFF. V is TRBV6-5 and J is TRBJ1-4; 8 nucleotides match TRBD1. The germline V gene encodes CDR1 MNHEY and CDR2 SVGAGI. V lost 2 bases to trimming and J lost 6 bases; unmatched junction nucleotides: 8. This CDR3 has 16 amino acids.

This clone was seen only a few times. V is TRBV27 and J is TRBJ2-1, with TRBD1 matching over 8 bases. CDR1 and CDR2 (germline): MNHEY, SMNVEV (reference sequence). CDR3 size: 12 residues. V dropped 6 bases and J dropped 6; count of bases not matched to a gene: 1. CDR3 in amino acids: CASSTGGNEQFF. The CDR3 DNA follows: TGTGCCAGCAGCACAGGGGGCAATGAGCAGTTCTTC.

V and J are TRBV29-1 and TRBJ1-2, with a weak D call TRBD1 (6 bases). Germline-derived CDR1 and CDR2 are SQVTM and ANQGSEA. The CDR3 is made up of 12 amino acids. Trimming left V 3 bases short and J 1 base short, with 6 bases between. The CDR3 is CSVDRGNYGYTF. As DNA, the CDR3 is TGCAGCGTTGACAGGGGTAACTATGGCTACACCTTC. The complete variable domain, with remaining parts taken from reference TRBV29-1 and TRBJ1-2, reads SAVISQKPSRDICQRGTSLTIQCQVDSQVTMMFWYRQQPGQSLTLIATANQGSEATYESGFVIDKFPISRPNLTFSTLTVSNMSPEDSSIYLCSVDRGNYGYTFGSGTRLTVV.